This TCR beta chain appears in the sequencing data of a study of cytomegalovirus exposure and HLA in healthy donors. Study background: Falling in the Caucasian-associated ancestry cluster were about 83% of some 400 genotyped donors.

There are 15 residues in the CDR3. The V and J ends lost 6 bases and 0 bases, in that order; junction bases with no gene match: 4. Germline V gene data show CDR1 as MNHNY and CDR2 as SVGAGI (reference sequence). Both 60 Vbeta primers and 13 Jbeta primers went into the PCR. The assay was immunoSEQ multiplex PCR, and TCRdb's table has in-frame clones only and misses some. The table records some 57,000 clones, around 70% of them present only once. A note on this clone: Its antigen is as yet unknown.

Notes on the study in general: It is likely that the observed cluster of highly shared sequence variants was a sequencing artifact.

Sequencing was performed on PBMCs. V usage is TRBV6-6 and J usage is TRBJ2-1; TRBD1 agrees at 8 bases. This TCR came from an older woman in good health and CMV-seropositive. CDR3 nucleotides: TGTGCCAGCAGCCAGGGGGCGCCCTCCTACAATGAGCAGTTCTTC. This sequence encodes CASSQGAPSYNEQFF.